Sequencing of this T cell receptor (beta chain) was carried out in a study of shared clonotypes between healthy human individuals. At the level of the study: Used for every donor were three CD4 naive, three CD4 memory, two CD8 naive and one CD8 memory plate. Findings and caveats of the study: Clonotypes shared by all four donors outscored non-shared clonotypes in generation probability. Estimated richness was generally greater in naive than memory subsets.

The authors' processing: ImmunoSEQ junction-only sequences lacked quality scores, so their filtering differed. Generated by immunoSEQ multiplex PCR, the TCRdb table keeps only in-frame clones and is missing some. The DNA was the basis for D and trimming; V, J and clone size are from that table. This sample yields about 1,500,000 clones, of which around 97% are seen a single time; approximately 1% belongs to the top ten. About this clone itself: Its antigen is as yet unknown.

The TCR comes from a man in his thirties or forties in good health. Specimen: naive CD4+ T cells sorted from blood. Sample subset: CD45RA+ positively selected.

The CDR3 is CASSLYGGTGTDTQYF. In DNA, the CDR3 is TGTGCCAGCAGCTTATATGGGGGGACAGGGACAGATACGCAGTATTTT. V and J are TRBV7-8 and TRBJ2-3, with 9 bases fitting TRBD1. This CDR3 is built from 16 residues. Trimming at V came to 2 bases and at J to 3 bases, leaving 6 bases not matched to a gene. The germline V gene has CDR1 SGHVS and CDR2 FQNEAQ.